This T cell receptor (beta chain) was observed in a study of shared clonotypes between healthy human individuals. Assay used: immunoSEQ multiplex PCR; TCRdb lists only in-frame clones, some missing. The sample contains about 2.4 million clones, more than 80% of which appear only once. V was clipped by 3 bases and J by 0 bases; unmatched bases: 6. This CDR3 spans 18 amino acids. Germline CDR1 SGHRS, CDR2 YFSETQ. The chain carries TRBV5-1 and TRBJ2-3, with TRBD2 matching 14 bases. The receptor's source is a man between 18 and 35 years old in good health. The sample comprised naive CD4+ T cells sorted from blood. Specified subset: CD45RA+ positively selected. The CDR3: CASSSGLAGATSTDTQYF. As DNA, the CDR3 is TGCGCCAGCAGCTCGGGACTAGCGGGGGCCACTAGCACAGATACGCAGTATTTT.